The rows below give T cell receptor beta chains drawn from one sample of a study of cytomegalovirus exposure and HLA in healthy donors. Profiled with immunoSEQ multiplex PCR; TCRdb holds only in-frame clones, not every one. The sample records under 150,000 clones, around 72% being singletons. What was sequenced was PBMCs. All receptors come from a man in his forties in good health and CMV-seronegative. Each CDR3 is given with its conserved first and last residue. Fields, in order: CDR3 length, clone size, D gene, V gene, J gene, CDR3 protein, CDR3 DNA. D genes are given only for firm matches. The size entry is marked missing in some rows and otherwise reads once, few, many or a size class.

15	NA	TRBD1	TRBV6-5	TRBJ1-2	CASSRDRVRTYGYTF	TGTGCCAGCAGTAGGGACAGGGTTCGCACCTATGGCTACACCTTC
15	NA	TRBD1	TRBV28	TRBJ2-2	CASTGTEKSTGELFF	TGTGCCAGCACAGGGACAGAAAAAAGCACCGGGGAGCTGTTTTTT
17	NA	NA	TRBV4-3	TRBJ1-2	CASSQARTLGAIYGYTF	TGCGCCAGCAGCCAAGCCAGGACCCTGGGGGCGATCTATGGCTACACCTTC
15	few	NA	TRBV5-1	TRBJ1-1	CASSLVGRLNTEAFF	TGCGCCAGCAGCTTGGTTGGCAGGTTGAACACTGAAGCTTTCTTT
13	NA	NA	TRBV28	TRBJ1-1	CASTKTDYTEAFF	TGTGCCAGCACTAAGACAGACTACACTGAAGCTTTCTTT
13	NA	NA	TRBV5-1	TRBJ2-5	CASSLGAQETQYF	TGCGCCAGCAGCTTGGGGGCCCAAGAGACCCAGTACTTC
16	few	NA	TRBV28	TRBJ2-3	CASSDVAGSSTDTQYF	TGTGCCAGCAGCGACGTCGCAGGGTCTAGCACAGATACGCAGTATTTT
17	NA	TRBD1	TRBV5-8	TRBJ2-7	CASSWDWAGGFAYEQYF	TGTGCCAGCAGCTGGGATTGGGCAGGGGGATTTGCCTACGAGCAGTACTTC
15	NA	TRBD2	TRBV5-4	TRBJ2-1	CASSLVSGRLVEQFF	TGTGCCAGCAGCTTAGTTAGCGGGAGATTGGTTGAGCAGTTCTTC
15	NA	TRBD1	TRBV29-1	TRBJ1-5	CSVEVTGEGNQPQHF	TGCAGCGTTGAAGTGACAGGGGAGGGCAATCAGCCCCAGCATTTT
15	NA	NA	TRBV28	TRBJ2-7	CASSRPGVRSYEQYF	TGTGCCAGCAGCCGGCCGGGGGTGCGGTCCTACGAGCAGTACTTC
16	NA	NA	TRBV14	TRBJ2-5	CASSQQGSSYQETQYF	TGTGCCAGCAGCCAACAGGGGTCATCGTACCAAGAGACCCAGTACTTC
13	NA	NA	TRBV19	TRBJ1-2	CASSIDRDYGYTF	TGTGCCAGTAGTATAGATCGTGACTATGGCTACACCTTC
15	NA	TRBD2	TRBV2	TRBJ2-3	CATSVLAGGTDTQYF	TGTGCCACCTCCGTACTAGCGGGGGGGACAGATACGCAGTATTTT
15	once	TRBD1	TRBV25-1	TRBJ1-2	CASSEYGQGSPGYTF	TGTGCCAGCAGTGAATACGGACAGGGCTCCCCTGGCTACACCTTC
15	few	NA	TRBV7-9	TRBJ2-3	CASSLQQLSTDTQYF	TGTGCCAGCAGCTTGCAACAGCTATCCACAGATACGCAGTATTTT
17	NA	NA	TRBV7-9	TRBJ1-1	CASVGKGRVGVNTEAFF	TGTGCCAGCGTGGGTAAGGGCAGGGTTGGGGTGAACACTGAAGCTTTCTTT
15	once	NA	TRBV25-1	TRBJ2-5	CASSEEGAGRETQYF	TGTGCCAGCAGTGAAGAGGGAGCGGGCCGTGAGACCCAGTACTTC
16	NA	TRBD1	TRBV5-1	TRBJ2-1	CASSLAPGQGYNEQFF	TGCGCCAGCAGCTTGGCCCCGGGACAGGGCTACAATGAGCAGTTCTTC
16	NA	TRBD1	TRBV28	TRBJ1-2	CASSSGQGAQSYGYTF	TGTGCCAGCAGTTCCGGACAGGGGGCGCAGTCTTATGGCTACACCTTC
15	NA	TRBD2	TRBV4-1	TRBJ2-7	CASSQGGGAFYEQYF	TGCGCCAGCAGCCAAGGCGGGGGGGCCTTTTACGAGCAGTACTTC
17	NA	TRBD2	TRBV9	TRBJ2-7	CASSSAPAGLAEGEQYF	TGTGCCAGCAGCTCCGCCCCTGCCGGACTAGCGGAGGGGGAGCAGTACTTC